This TCR beta chain is drawn from a study of blood T cell repertoires in COVID-19. In the study overall: Sites in the United States, Italy and Spain provided acute and convalescent COVID-19 samples.

In germline, CDR1 is SGHNT, CDR2 YENEEA. With 5 bases clipped from V and 12 bases from J, the junction kept 7 bases outside the gene matches. The CDR3 sequence is 14 residues long. The table came from immunoSEQ multiplex PCR; TCRdb's copy has only in-frame clones and leaves some out. The sample contains approximately 100,000 clones, around 90% of which appear only once. Seattle patients were enrolled during active infection and followed longitudinally. This TCR came from a human donor with COVID-19, enrolled during active disease. The donor label of this sample is uncertain. Material: peripheral blood. This chain connects TRBV11-3 to TRBJ2-1; 13 bases fit TRBD2. CDR3 coding DNA: TGTGCCAGCAGCGGGGGACTAGCGGGAATGTTGCAGTTCTTC. It is translated as CASSGGLAGMLQFF. Drawing the rest from reference TRBV11-3 and TRBJ2-1, the complete variable domain is EAGVVQSPRYKIIEKKQPVAFWCNPISGHNTLYWYLQNLGQGPELLIRYENEEAVDDSQLPKDRFSAERLKGVDSTLKIQPAELGDSAVYLCASSGGLAGMLQFFGPGTRLTVL.